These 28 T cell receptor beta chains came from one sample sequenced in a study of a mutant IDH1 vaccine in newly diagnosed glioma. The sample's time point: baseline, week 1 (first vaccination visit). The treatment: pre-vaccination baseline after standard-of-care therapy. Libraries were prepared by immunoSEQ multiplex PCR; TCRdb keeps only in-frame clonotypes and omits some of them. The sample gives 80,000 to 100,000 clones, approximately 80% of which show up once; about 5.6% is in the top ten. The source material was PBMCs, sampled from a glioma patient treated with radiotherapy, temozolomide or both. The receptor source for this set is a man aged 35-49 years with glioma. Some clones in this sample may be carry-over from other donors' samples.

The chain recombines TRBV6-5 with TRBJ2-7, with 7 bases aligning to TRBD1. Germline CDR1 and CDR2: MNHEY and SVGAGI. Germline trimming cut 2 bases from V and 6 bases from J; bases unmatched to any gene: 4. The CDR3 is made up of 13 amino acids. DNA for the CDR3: TGTGCCAGCAGTTACCTCAGGACAGGCGAGCAGTACTTC. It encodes CASSYLRTGEQYF.

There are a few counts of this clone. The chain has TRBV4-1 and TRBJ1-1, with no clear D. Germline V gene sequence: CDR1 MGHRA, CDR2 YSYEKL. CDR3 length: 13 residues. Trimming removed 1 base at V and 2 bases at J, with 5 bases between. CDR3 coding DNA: TGCGCCAGCAGCCAAGTGGATAACACTGAAGCTTTCTTT. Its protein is CASSQVDNTEAFF.

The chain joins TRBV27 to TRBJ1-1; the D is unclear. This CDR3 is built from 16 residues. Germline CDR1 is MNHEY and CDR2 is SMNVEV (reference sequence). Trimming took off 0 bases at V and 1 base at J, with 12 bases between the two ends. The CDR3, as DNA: TGTGCCAGCAGTTTATCTCAGGTACCTACGAACACTGAAGCTTTCTTT. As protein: CASSLSQVPTNTEAFF.

DNA for the CDR3: TGCGCCACGCGCGGGGGGTCCGTCGACGAGCAGTACTTC. It encodes CATRGGSVDEQYF. The chain joins TRBV5-1 to TRBJ2-7, with TRBD2 matching 8 bases. The CDR3 spans 13 residues. With 9 bases clipped from V and 5 bases from J, the junction kept 10 bases outside the gene matches. Germline values: CDR1 SGHRS, CDR2 YFSETQ.

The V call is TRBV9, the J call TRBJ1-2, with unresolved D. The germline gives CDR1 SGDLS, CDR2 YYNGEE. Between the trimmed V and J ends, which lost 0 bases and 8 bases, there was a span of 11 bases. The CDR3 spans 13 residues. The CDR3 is CASSVGSVGGYTF. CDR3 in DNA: TGTGCCAGCAGCGTAGGGTCTGTCGGAGGCTACACCTTC.

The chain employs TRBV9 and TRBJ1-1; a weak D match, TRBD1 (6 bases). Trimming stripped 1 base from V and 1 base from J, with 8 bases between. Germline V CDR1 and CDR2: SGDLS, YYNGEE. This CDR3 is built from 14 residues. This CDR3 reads CASSVYRENTEAFF. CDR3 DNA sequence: TGTGCCAGCAGCGTATACAGGGAGAACACTGAAGCTTTCTTT.

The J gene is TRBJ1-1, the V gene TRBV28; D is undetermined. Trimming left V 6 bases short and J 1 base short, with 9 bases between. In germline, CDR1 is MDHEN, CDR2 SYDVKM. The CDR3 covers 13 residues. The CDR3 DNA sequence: TGTGCCAGCAGATTGGGAGGGAACACTGAAGCTTTCTTT. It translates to CASRLGGNTEAFF.

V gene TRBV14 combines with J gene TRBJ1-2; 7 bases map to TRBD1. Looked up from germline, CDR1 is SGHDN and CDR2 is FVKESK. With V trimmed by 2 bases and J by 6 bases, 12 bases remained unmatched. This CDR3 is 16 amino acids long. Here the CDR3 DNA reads TGTGCCAGCAGCCAACGGATAGCCGGACAGGTAGATGGCTACACCTTC. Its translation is CASSQRIAGQVDGYTF.

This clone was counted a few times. The CDR3 DNA sequence: TGCGCCAGCAGCCAAGAACTAGTCGGCTCCTACGAGCAGTACTTC. This translates into CASSQELVGSYEQYF. The V gene is TRBV4-1, the J gene TRBJ2-7; perhaps TRBD2 as D (5 bases). Germline CDR1 MGHRA, CDR2 YSYEKL. V was clipped by 0 bases and J by 0 bases, with 9 bases between them. The CDR3 length is 15 residues.

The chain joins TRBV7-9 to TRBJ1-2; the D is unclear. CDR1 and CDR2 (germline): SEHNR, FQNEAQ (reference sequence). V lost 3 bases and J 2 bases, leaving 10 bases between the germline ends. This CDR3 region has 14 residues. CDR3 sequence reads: CASSLGGANYGYTF. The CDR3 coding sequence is TGTGCCAGCAGCTTGGGCGGAGCAAACTATGGCTACACCTTC.

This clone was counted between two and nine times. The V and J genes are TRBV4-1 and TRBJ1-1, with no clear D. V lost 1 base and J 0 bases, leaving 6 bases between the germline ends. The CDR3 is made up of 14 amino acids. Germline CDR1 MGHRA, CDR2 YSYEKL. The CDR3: CASSQGPMNTEAFF. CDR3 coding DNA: TGCGCCAGCAGCCAAGGTCCGATGAACACTGAAGCTTTCTTT.

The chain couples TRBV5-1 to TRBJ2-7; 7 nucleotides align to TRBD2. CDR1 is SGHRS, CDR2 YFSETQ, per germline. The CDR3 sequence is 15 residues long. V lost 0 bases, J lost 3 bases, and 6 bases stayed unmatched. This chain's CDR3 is CASSLDPGLNYEQYF. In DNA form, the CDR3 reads TGCGCCAGCAGCTTGGATCCGGGACTAAACTACGAGCAGTACTTC.

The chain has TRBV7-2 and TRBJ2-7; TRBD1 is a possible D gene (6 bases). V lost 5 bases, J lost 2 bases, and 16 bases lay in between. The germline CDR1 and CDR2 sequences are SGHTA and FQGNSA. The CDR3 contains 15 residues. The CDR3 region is CASSPGRDKAYEQYF. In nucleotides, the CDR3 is TGTGCCAGCAGCCCAGGACGGGACAAAGCCTACGAGCAGTACTTC. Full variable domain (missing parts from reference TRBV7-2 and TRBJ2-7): GAGVSQSPSNKVTEKGKDVELRCDPISGHTALYWYRQSLGQGLEFLIYFQGNSAPDKSGLPSDRFSAERTGGSVSTLTIQRTQQEDSAVYLCASSPGRDKAYEQYFGPGTRLTVT.

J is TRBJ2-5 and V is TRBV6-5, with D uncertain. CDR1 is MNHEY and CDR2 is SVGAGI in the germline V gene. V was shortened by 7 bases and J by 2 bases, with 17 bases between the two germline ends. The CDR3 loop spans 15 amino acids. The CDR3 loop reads CASTPSVPLQETQYF. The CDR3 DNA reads TGTGCCAGCACCCCCTCTGTGCCACTTCAAGAGACCCAGTACTTC.

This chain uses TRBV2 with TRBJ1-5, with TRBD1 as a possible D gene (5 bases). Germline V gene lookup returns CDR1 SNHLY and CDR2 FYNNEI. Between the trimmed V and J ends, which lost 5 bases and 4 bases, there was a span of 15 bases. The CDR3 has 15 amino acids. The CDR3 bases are TGTGCCAGCAGTCTCGGGACGGAGACAAATCAGCCCCAGCATTTT. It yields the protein CASSLGTETNQPQHF.

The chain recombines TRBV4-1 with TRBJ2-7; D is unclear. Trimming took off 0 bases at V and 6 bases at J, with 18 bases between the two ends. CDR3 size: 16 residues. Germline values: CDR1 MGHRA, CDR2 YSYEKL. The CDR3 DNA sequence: TGCGCCAGCAGCCAAGAGGGCGGCCTTCACGCCGGCGAGCAGTACTTC. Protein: CASSQEGGLHAGEQYF.

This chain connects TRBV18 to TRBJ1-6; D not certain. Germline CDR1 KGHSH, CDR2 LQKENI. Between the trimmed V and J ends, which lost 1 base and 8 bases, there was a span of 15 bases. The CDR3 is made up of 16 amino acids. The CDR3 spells CASSPLPEALYSPLHF. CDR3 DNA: TGTGCCAGCTCACCACTCCCCGAGGCCCTATATTCACCCCTCCACTTT.

CDR3 sequence reads: CSARWGDEQYF. CDR3 DNA sequence: TGCAGTGCTAGATGGGGGGACGAGCAGTACTTC. This chain joins TRBV20-1 and TRBJ2-7; D might be TRBD2 (6 bases). The CDR3 spans 11 residues. The germline V and J ends were trimmed by 2 bases and 5 bases, with 7 bases remaining between them. Germline loops: CDR1 DFQATT, CDR2 SNEGSKA (reference sequence).

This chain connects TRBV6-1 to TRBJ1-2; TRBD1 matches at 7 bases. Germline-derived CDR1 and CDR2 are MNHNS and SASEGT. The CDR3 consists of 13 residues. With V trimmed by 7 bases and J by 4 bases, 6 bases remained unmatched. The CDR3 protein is CASKEGALYGYTF. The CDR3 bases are TGTGCCAGCAAAGAGGGGGCGCTCTATGGCTACACCTTC.

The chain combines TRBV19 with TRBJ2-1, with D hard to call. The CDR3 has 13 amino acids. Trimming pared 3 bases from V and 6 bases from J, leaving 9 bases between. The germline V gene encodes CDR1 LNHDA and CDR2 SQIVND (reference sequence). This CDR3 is CASSIGRFNEQFF. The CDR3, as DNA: TGTGCCAGTAGTATCGGCAGATTCAATGAGCAGTTCTTC. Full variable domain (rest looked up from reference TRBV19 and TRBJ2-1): DGGITQSPKYLFRKEGQNVTLSCEQNLNHDAMYWYRQDPGQGLRLIYYSQIVNDFQKGDIAEGYSVSREKKESFPLTVTSAQKNPTAFYLCASSIGRFNEQFFGPGTRLTVL.

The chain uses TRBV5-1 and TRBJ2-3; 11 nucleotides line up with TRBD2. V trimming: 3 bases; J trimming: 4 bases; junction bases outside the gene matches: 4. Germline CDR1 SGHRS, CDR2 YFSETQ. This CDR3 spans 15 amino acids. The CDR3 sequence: CASSSSGGPADTQYF. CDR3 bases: TGCGCCAGCAGCTCTAGCGGGGGGCCCGCAGATACGCAGTATTTT.

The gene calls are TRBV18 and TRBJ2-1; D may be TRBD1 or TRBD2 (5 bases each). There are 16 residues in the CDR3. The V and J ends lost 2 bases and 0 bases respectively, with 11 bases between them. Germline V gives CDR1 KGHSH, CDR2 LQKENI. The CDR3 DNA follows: TGTGCCAGCTCACCAGCGGCAGGGAGCTCCTACAATGAGCAGTTCTTC. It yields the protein CASSPAAGSSYNEQFF.

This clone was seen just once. This CDR3 is CASSPDRDGEQYF. The DNA for the CDR3 is TGTGCCAGCAGTCCCGACAGAGACGGCGAGCAGTACTTC. The rearrangement joins TRBV6-6 to TRBJ2-7; perhaps TRBD1 as D (5 bases). This CDR3 has 13 amino acids. Germline assignment: CDR1 MNHNY and CDR2 SVGAGI (reference sequence). Trimming pared 5 bases from V and 6 bases from J, leaving 14 bases between.

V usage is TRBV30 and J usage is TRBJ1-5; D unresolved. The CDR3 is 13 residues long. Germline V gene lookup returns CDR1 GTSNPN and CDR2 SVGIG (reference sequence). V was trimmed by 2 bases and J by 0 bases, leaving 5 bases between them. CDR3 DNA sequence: TGTGCCTGGAGTCCTTATAGCAATCAGCCCCAGCATTTT. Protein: CAWSPYSNQPQHF.

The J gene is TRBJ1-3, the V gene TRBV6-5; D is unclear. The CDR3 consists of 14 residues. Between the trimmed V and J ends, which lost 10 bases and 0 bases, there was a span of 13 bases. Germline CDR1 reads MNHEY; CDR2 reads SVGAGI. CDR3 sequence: CATRGSFSGNTIYF. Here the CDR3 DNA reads TGTGCCACCCGAGGTAGTTTCTCTGGAAACACCATATATTTT.

The CDR3 region has the DNA TGTGCTAGTGGTAGCGGGACTAGCGGGTGGTCGAGGGATACGCAGTATTTT. Its protein is CASGSGTSGWSRDTQYF. J is TRBJ2-3 and V is TRBV12-5; 12 positions match TRBD2. Germline V gene data show CDR1 as LGHNT and CDR2 as FRNRAP. The CDR3 is 17 amino acids. With V trimmed by 5 bases and J by 6 bases, 12 bases remained unmatched.

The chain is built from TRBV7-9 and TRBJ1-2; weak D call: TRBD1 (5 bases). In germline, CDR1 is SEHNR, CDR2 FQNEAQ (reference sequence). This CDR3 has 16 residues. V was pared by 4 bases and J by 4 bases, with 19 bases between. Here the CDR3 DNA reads TGTGCCAGCAGCTCCTACCGGGACGCCATTGGCTATGGCTACACCTTC. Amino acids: CASSSYRDAIGYGYTF.

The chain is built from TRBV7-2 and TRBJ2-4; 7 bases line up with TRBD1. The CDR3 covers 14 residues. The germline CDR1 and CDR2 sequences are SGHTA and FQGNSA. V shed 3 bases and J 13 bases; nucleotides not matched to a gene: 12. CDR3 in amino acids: CASSFGTASVIQYF. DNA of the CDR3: TGTGCCAGCAGCTTCGGGACAGCCTCCGTCATACAGTACTTC.